Reported below is one T cell receptor (beta chain). This CDR3 contains 17 residues. Trimming shortened V by 0 bases and J by 0 bases, and 13 bases separated the two germline ends. Looked up from germline, CDR1 is SGHRS and CDR2 is YFSETQ. This record comes from a study of T cells in Graves' hyperthyroidism and ophthalmopathy. On the study more broadly: Peripheral blood collection took place at initial diagnosis, before any treatment.

The TCR beta CDR3 regions underwent amplification using RNA transcripts as the source. First-round RT-PCR with HTBI primers amplified the TCR CDR3 region. TCRdb re-called the multiplex PCR reads with MiXCR, one entry per CDR3 protein. This sample has over 200,000 distinct CDR3 sequences, with more than 12% found just once. The sequenced sample consisted of blood. The receptor was isolated from a woman aged 35 to 49 with Graves' hyperthyroidism that later progressed to Graves' ophthalmopathy. This chain connects TRBV5-1 to TRBJ1-3; D remains ambiguous. The CDR3 region is CASSLAPPSTSGNTIYF. Written as DNA, the CDR3 is TGCGCCAGCAGCTTGGCCCCCCCCTCAACCTCTGGAAACACCATATATTTT.